The 11 T cell receptor beta chains reported below all come from one sample, sequenced in a study of CD8+ T cells in alopecia areata. It was cDNA, reverse transcribed from extracted RNA, that served as the sequencing template. Generated by immunoSEQ multiplex PCR, the TCRdb table keeps only in-frame clones and is missing some. The sample shows over 150,000 clones, approximately 56% of them seen only once. As to treatment: oral pan-JAK inhibitor, 5-10 mg twice daily. Source: CD4+ T cells sorted from blood, taken at week 4, from a patient treated with tofacitinib. Source of these receptors: a human donor with alopecia areata.

In its sample, this clone was seen once. CDR3 residues: CAWSGRQGSQETQYF. CDR3 DNA sequence: TGTGCCTGGAGTGGGCGCCAGGGTAGCCAAGAGACCCAGTACTTC. V usage is TRBV30 and J usage is TRBJ2-5, with D possibly being TRBD1 (5 bases). Germline CDR1 and CDR2: GTSNPN and SVGIG (reference sequence). Trimming took 1 base from V and 1 from J, leaving 13 bases between them. CDR3 length equals 15 residues.

This chain links TRBV5-4 with TRBJ2-3; D is unresolved. The V gene's germline CDR1 is SGHNT and CDR2 YYREEE (reference sequence). The CDR3 spans 14 residues. V lost 6 bases, J lost 0 bases, and 11 bases lay in between. The CDR3 is CASTVDTSTDTQYF. CDR3 coding DNA: TGTGCCAGCACCGTGGATACTAGCACAGATACGCAGTATTTT.

The chain joins TRBV6-6 to TRBJ2-7; D not resolved. V lost 6 bases to trimming and J lost 2 bases, with 11 bases between them. Germline loops: CDR1 MNHNY, CDR2 SVGAGI (reference sequence). The CDR3 contains 13 residues. The chain's CDR3 is CASRSDTAYEQYF. The CDR3, as DNA: TGTGCCAGCAGGTCCGACACCGCCTACGAGCAGTACTTC.

V usage is TRBV7-8 and J usage is TRBJ2-5; tentatively, D is TRBD2 (6 bases). Trimming cost V 2 bases and J 4 bases, with 14 bases left between them. The CDR3 runs to 15 residues. Germline V lookup: CDR1 SGHVS, CDR2 FQNEAQ. Written as DNA, the CDR3 is TGTGCCAGCAGCTTACGGGGCGGGGCGGGAGAGACCCAGTACTTC. Translating gives CASSLRGGAGETQYF.

This clone has more than one count but fewer than ten. The chain combines TRBV4-3 with TRBJ2-2; D gene unclear. V lost 0 bases and J 5 bases, leaving 4 bases between the germline ends. From germline, CDR1 is LGHNA and CDR2 YSLEER. The CDR3 totals 13 residues. CDR3 bases: TGCGCCAGCAGCCAAGAGACAACCGGGGAGCTGTTTTTT. Translating gives CASSQETTGELFF.

This clone was counted between two and nine times. The CDR3 region is CASSPTGLSGELFF. CDR3 nucleotides: TGTGCCAGCAGTCCCACAGGGCTGTCCGGGGAGCTGTTTTTT. The chain combines TRBV6-5 with TRBJ2-2; possibly TRBD1 for D (6 bases). The V and J ends lost 5 bases and 6 bases respectively, with 13 bases between them. CDR3 length: 14 residues. Germline V gives CDR1 MNHEY, CDR2 SVGAGI.

This clone came up a few times. The chain links TRBV2 to TRBJ2-7, with 10 bases identical to TRBD1. V was pared by 7 bases and J by 6 bases, with 6 bases of the junction left unmatched. Germline lookup yields CDR1 SNHLY and CDR2 FYNNEI. The CDR3 covers 13 residues. CDR3 protein: CASTGDRGSEQYF. CDR3 DNA sequence: TGTGCCAGCACCGGGGACAGGGGTAGCGAGCAGTACTTC.

The chain carries TRBV4-1 and TRBJ2-2; D possibly matches TRBD1 or TRBD2 (6 bases each). The CDR3 covers 15 residues. CDR1 and CDR2 from the germline V gene are MGHRA and YSYEKL. V lost 4 bases and J 2 bases, leaving 11 bases between the germline ends. The CDR3 sequence is CASSPGALNTGELFF. CDR3 sequence (DNA): TGCGCCAGCAGCCCGGGGGCGCTTAACACCGGGGAGCTGTTTTTT.

A word on this clone: Other DNA sequences in this sample translate to the same CDR3. This chain connects TRBV30 to TRBJ1-5, with D unresolved. The CDR3 has 12 amino acids. CDR1 GTSNPN and CDR2 SVGIG come from the germline V gene (reference sequence). V was cut by 2 bases and J by 4 bases, with 6 bases left in between. Here the CDR3 reads CAWSNGNQPQHF. Here the CDR3 DNA reads TGTGCCTGGAGTAACGGGAATCAGCCCCAGCATTTT.

The V gene is TRBV25-1, the J gene TRBJ1-2, with 8 bases lining up with TRBD1. Per germline, CDR1 MGHDK and CDR2 SYGVNS. J lost 8 bases, V lost 5 bases, and 10 bases had no gene match. The CDR3 totals 14 residues. CDR3 residues: CASSLQGEVSGYTF. CDR3 DNA sequence: TGTGCCAGCAGTCTACAGGGGGAGGTGAGCGGCTACACCTTC.

This clone was seen only once. The chain has TRBV5-1 and TRBJ1-1, with D unclear. Per germline, CDR1 SGHRS and CDR2 YFSETQ. The germline V and J ends were trimmed by 2 bases and 0 bases, with 8 bases remaining between them. This CDR3 contains 14 residues. The CDR3 region has the DNA TGCGCCAGCAGCTTAAGGGATATGAACACTGAAGCTTTCTTT. Translated, it gives CASSLRDMNTEAFF.